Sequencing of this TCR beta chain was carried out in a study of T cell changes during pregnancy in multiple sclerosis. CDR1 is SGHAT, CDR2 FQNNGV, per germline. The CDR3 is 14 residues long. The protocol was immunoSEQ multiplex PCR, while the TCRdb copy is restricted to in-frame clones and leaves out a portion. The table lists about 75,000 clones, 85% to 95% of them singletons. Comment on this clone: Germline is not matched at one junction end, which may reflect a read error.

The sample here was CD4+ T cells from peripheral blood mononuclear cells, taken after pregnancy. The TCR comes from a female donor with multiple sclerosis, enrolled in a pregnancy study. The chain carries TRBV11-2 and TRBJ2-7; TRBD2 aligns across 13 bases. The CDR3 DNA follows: TGTGCCAGCAGCCAACCACTAGCGGGAGGGTCAGGTAACTTC. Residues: CASSQPLAGGSGNF.